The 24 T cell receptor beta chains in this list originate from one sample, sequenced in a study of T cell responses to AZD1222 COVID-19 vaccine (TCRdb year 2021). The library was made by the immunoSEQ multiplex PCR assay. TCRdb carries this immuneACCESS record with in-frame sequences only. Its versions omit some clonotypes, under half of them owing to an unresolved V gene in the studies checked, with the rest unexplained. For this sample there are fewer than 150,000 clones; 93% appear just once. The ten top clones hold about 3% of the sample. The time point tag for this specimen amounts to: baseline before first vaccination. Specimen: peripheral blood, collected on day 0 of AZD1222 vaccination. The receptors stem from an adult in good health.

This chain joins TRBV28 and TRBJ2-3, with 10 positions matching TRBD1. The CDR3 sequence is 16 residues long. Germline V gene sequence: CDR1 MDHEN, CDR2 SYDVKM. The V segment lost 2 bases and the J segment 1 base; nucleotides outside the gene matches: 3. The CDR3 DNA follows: TGTGCCAGCAGTTTAGCCGGACAGGGGGGCACAGATACGCAGTATTTT. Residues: CASSLAGQGGTDTQYF. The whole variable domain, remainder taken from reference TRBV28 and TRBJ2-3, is DVKVTQSSRYLVKRTGEKVFLECVQDMDHENMFWYRQDPGLGLRLIYFSYDVKMKEKGDIPEGYSVSREKKERFSLILESASTNQTSMYLCASSLAGQGGTDTQYFGPGTRLTVL.

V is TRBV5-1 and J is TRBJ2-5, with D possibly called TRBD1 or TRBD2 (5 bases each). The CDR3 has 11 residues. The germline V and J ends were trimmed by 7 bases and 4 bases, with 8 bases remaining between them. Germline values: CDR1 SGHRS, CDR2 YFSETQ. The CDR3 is CASGAGETQYF. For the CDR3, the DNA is TGCGCCAGCGGGGCGGGAGAGACCCAGTACTTC.

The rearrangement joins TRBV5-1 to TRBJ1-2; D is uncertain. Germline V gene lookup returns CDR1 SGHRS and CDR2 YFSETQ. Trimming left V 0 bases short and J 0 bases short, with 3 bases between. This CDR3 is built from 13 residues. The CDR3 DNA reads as TGCGCCAGCAGCTTGGAGGCTAACTATGGCTACACCTTC. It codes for CASSLEANYGYTF. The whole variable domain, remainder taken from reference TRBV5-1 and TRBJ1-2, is KAGVTQTPRYLIKTRGQQVTLSCSPISGHRSVSWYQQTPGQGLQFLFEYFSETQRNKGNFPGRFSGRQFSNSRSEMNVSTLELGDSALYLCASSLEANYGYTFGSGTRLTVV.

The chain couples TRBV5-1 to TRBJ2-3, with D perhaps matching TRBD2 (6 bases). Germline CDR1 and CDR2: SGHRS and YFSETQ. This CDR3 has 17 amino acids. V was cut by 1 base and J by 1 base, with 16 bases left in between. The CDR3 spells CASSLSLVGEGTDTQYF. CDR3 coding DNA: TGCGCCAGCAGCTTGTCCCTCGTGGGGGAGGGCACAGATACGCAGTATTTT.

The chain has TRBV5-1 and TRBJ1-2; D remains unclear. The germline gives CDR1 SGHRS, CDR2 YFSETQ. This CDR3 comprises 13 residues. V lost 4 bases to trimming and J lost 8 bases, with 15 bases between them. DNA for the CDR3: TGCGCCAGCAGCCTAAACAAGCAGAGCGGCTACACCTTC. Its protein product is CASSLNKQSGYTF.

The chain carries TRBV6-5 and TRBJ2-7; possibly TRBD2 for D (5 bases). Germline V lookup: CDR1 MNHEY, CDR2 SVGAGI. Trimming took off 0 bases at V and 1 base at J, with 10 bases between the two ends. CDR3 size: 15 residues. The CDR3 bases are TGTGCCAGCAGTTACTCGACTTGGGAGTCCTACGAGCAGTACTTC. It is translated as CASSYSTWESYEQYF.

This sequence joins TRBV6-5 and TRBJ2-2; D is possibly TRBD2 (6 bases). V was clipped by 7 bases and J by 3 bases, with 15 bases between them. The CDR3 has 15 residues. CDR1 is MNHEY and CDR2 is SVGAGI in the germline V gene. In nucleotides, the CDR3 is TGTGCCAGCACCCGCGGGAAGCCGGACACCGGGGAGCTGTTTTTT. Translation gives CASTRGKPDTGELFF.

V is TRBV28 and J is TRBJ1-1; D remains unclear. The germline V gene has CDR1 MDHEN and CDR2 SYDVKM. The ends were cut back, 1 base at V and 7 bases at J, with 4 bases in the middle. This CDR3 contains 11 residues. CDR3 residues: CASSLSFEAFF. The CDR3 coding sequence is TGTGCCAGCAGTTTATCGTTTGAAGCTTTCTTT.

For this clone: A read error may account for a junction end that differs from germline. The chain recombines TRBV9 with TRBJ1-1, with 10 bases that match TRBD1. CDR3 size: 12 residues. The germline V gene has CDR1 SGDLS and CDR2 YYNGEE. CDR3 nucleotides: TGTGCCAGCAGCACCCGGGACAGGGGAATGAGGTTT. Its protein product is CASSTRDRGMRF.

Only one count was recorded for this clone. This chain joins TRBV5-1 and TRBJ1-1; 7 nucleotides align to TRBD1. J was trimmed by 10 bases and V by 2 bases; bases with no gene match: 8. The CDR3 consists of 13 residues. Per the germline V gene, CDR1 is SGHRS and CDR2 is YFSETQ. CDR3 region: CASSFGGGVGAFF. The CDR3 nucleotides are TGCGCCAGCAGCTTTGGAGGGGGCGTGGGAGCTTTCTTT.

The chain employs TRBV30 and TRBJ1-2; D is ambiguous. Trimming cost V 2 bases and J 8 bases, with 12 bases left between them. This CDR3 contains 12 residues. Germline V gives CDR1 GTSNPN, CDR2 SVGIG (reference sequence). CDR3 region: CAWSPWTGGYTF. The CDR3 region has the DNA TGTGCCTGGAGTCCCTGGACGGGGGGCTACACCTTC.

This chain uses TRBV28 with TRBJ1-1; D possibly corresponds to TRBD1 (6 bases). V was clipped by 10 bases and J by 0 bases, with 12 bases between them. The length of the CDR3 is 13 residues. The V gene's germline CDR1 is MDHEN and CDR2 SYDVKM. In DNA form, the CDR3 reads TGTGCCATTCACAGGGTTCTGAACACTGAAGCTTTCTTT. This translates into CAIHRVLNTEAFF.

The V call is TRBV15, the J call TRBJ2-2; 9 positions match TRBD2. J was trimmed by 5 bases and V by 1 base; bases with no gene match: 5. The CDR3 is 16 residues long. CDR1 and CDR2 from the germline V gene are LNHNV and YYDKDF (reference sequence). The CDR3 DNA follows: TGTGCCACCAGCAGAGGTAGCGGGAGTGGGACCGGGGAGCTGTTTTTT. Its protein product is CATSRGSGSGTGELFF.

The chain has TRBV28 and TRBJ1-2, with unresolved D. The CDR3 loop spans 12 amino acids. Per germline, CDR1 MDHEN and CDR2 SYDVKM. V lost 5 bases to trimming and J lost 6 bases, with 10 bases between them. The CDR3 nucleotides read TGTGCCAGCAGTCGCCAGAGGGATGGCTACACCTTC. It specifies CASSRQRDGYTF.

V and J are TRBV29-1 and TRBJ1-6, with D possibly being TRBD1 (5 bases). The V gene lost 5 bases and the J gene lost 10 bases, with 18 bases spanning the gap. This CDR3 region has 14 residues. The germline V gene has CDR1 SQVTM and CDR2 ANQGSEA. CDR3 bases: TGCAGCGTTCGGGTCGGCAGGGTAGGATCACCCCTCCACTTT. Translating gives CSVRVGRVGSPLHF.

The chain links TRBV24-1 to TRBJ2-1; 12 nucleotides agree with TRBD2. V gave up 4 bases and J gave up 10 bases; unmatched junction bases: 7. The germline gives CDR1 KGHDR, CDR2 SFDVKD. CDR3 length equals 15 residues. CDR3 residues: CATSDSRLAGDEQFF. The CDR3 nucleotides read TGTGCCACCAGTGACTCGAGACTAGCGGGAGACGAGCAGTTCTTC.

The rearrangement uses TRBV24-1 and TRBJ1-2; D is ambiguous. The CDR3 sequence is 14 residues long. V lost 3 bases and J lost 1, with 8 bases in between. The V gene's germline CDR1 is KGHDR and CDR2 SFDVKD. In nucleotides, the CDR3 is TGTGCCACCAGTGATGCATCTTATAACTATGGCTACACCTTC. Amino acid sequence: CATSDASYNYGYTF.

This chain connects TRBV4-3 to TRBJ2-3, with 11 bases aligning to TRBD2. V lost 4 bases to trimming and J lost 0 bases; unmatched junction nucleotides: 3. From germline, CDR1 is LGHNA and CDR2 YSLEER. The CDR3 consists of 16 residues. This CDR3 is CASSPRLAGSTDTQYF. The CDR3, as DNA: TGCGCCAGCAGCCCCCGACTAGCGGGGAGCACAGATACGCAGTATTTT.

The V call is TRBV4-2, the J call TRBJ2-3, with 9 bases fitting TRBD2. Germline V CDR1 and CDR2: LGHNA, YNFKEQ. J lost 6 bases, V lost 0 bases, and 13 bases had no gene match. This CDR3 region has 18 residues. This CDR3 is CASSQDHSLAGDRDTQYF. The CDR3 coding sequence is TGTGCCAGCAGCCAAGATCACTCCTTAGCGGGAGATCGGGATACGCAGTATTTT.

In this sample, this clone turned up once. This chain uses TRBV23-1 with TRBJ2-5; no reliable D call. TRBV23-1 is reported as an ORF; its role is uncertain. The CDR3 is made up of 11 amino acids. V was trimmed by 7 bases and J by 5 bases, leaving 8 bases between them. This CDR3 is CASILGETQYF. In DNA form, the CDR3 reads TGCGCCAGCATTCTCGGGGAGACCCAGTACTTC.

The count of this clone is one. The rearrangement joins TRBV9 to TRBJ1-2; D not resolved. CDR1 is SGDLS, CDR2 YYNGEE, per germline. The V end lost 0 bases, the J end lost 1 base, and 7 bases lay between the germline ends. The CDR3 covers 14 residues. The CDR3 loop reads CASSVAGVNYGYTF. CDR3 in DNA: TGTGCCAGCAGCGTAGCTGGGGTTAACTATGGCTACACCTTC.

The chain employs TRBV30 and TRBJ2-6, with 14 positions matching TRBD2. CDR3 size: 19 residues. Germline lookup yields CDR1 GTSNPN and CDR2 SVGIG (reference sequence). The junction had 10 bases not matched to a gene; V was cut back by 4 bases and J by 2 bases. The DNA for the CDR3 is TGTGCCTGGAAACTTGTCGTGGGACTAGCGGGAGCTGGGGCCAACGTCCTGACTTTC. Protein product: CAWKLVVGLAGAGANVLTF. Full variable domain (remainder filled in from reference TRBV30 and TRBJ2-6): SQTIHQWPATLVQPVGSPLSLECTVEGTSNPNLYWYRQAAGRGLQLLFYSVGIGQISSEVPQNLSASRPQDRQFILSSKKLLLSDSGFYLCAWKLVVGLAGAGANVLTFGAGSRLTVL.

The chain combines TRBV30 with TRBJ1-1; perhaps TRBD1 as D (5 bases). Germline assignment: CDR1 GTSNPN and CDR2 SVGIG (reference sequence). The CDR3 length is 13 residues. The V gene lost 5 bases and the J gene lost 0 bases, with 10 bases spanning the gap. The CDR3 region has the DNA TGTGCCTGGGGGACGAATATGAACACTGAAGCTTTCTTT. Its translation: CAWGTNMNTEAFF.

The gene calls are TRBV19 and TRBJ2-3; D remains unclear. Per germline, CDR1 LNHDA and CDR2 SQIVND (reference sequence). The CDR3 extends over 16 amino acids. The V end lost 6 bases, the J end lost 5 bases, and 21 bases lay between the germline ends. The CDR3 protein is CASSLRTGVKGDTQYF. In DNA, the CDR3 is TGTGCCAGTAGCCTTAGGACCGGAGTCAAAGGAGATACGCAGTATTTT.